What follows is one T cell receptor beta chain and its context. The CDR3 is 17 amino acids. From germline, CDR1 is MNHEY and CDR2 SMNVEV (reference sequence). The V gene end was trimmed by 0 bases and the J gene end by 1 base; junction bases not matched to a gene: 7. This sample stems from a study of CD8 T cells in Susac syndrome. Random hexamers served to reverse transcribe roughly 0.5 to 1 ug RNA. TCRdb independently ran MiXCR on the immunoSEQ multiplex PCR reads; one entry per CDR3 protein. This sample has almost 450,000 distinct CDR3 sequences; approximately 85% occur once, and the top ten carry approximately 0.12%.

This chain uses TRBV27 with TRBJ1-2; 8 positions agree with TRBD1. Specimen: CD8+ T cells from PBMCs. The clonotype comes from a human donor with multiple sclerosis. CDR3 region: CASSLSRSTGGNYGYTF. CDR3 sequence (DNA): TGTGCCAGCAGTTTATCGCGGTCAACAGGGGGTAACTATGGCTACACCTTC.